Below, 7 T cell receptor beta chains from the same sample are listed, as sequenced in a study of blood T cells in healthy people across ages. The second PCR ran roughly 7 to 12 cycles with a sample-barcoded 5' primer and J-beta primers. One entry per CDR3 protein results from TCRdb running MiXCR on the 5' RACE reads. The sample contains 550,000 to 700,000 distinct CDR3 sequences, about 25% of which appear only once. The material sequenced was blood. These receptors all come from a woman in her 70s in good health.

This clonotype was recorded a few times. J is TRBJ2-1 and V is TRBV20-1; TRBD1 matches at 7 bases. There are 14 residues in the CDR3. V dropped 2 bases and J dropped 6; count of bases not matched to a gene: 7. CDR1 is DFQATT and CDR2 is SNEGSKA in the germline V gene (reference sequence). CDR3 amino acids: CSARSTGKANEQFF. CDR3 DNA sequence: TGCAGTGCTAGATCGACAGGGAAAGCCAATGAGCAGTTCTTC.

The V gene is TRBV12-3 or TRBV12-4, the J gene TRBJ1-1; D gene uncertain. The CDR3 has 12 amino acids. The V gene lost 4 bases and the J gene lost 0 bases, with 3 bases spanning the gap. In DNA form, the CDR3 reads TGTGCCAGCAGTTCGGTGAACACTGAAGCTTTCTTT. Its translation is CASSSVNTEAFF.

The rearrangement uses TRBV14 and TRBJ2-1; 8 positions agree with TRBD1. V lost 5 bases to trimming and J lost 4 bases; unmatched junction nucleotides: 7. CDR3 size: 15 residues. The germline V gene has CDR1 SGHDN and CDR2 FVKESK. The CDR3 protein is CASSKGQVLYNEQFF. DNA for the CDR3: TGTGCCAGCAGCAAGGGACAGGTCCTTTACAATGAGCAGTTCTTC.

The chain recombines TRBV12-3 or TRBV12-4 with TRBJ2-5; D possibly matches TRBD1 or TRBD2 (5 bases each). The CDR3 consists of 14 residues. Trimming stripped 6 bases from V and 5 bases from J, with 16 bases between. In DNA form, the CDR3 reads TGTGCCAGCAGCCCTGCGGACACGGGGGAGACCCAGTACTTC. As protein: CASSPADTGETQYF.

This clonotype was detected only a few times. The chain links TRBV18 to TRBJ1-1; 7 bases match TRBD1. This CDR3 has 14 residues. Germline trimming cut 5 bases from V and 1 base from J; bases unmatched to any gene: 4. Per the germline V gene, CDR1 is KGHSH and CDR2 is LQKENI. In DNA, the CDR3 is TGTGCCAGCTCATCCAACAGGGGGAACACTGAAGCTTTCTTT. It specifies CASSSNRGNTEAFF.

V and J are TRBV4-3 and TRBJ2-7, with 7 bases identical to TRBD2. Trimming removed 0 bases from V and 2 bases from J; junction bases left unmatched: 7. The CDR3 has 16 amino acids. The germline CDR1 and CDR2 sequences are LGHNA and YSLEER. The CDR3 DNA sequence: TGCGCCAGCAGCCAAGATCCAGCGGGGTTCACCTACGAGCAGTACTTC. Its translation is CASSQDPAGFTYEQYF.

V is TRBV29-1 and J is TRBJ2-5; D gene uncertain. The CDR3 runs to 13 residues. V was pared by 3 bases and J by 1 base, with 9 bases between. Per the germline V gene, CDR1 is SQVTM and CDR2 is ANQGSEA. The CDR3 DNA follows: TGCAGCGTTGAGATGGGGTCCCAAGAGACCCAGTACTTC. It yields the protein CSVEMGSQETQYF.